This entry concerns a single T cell receptor (beta chain). The target antigen is unknown. The CDR3 end shows no conserved phenylalanine or tryptophan, and so a read error is likely. It is unclear where the CDR3 begins or ends on the DNA, so no DNA is shown, and the CDR3 is as TCRdb lists it. These data come from a study of beta chain features in type 1 diabetes. Across the study: Analysis included over 90 million sorted cells drawn from all samples. Study outcomes and limitations: When Type 1 diabetes patients were examined, their TCRB CDR3s proved moderately but significantly shorter in all four CD4+ subsets.

The CDR3 is 11 residues long, counting both termini. Germline V gene lookup returns CDR1 DFQATT and CDR2 SNEGSKA (reference sequence). The whole isolated RNA underwent reverse transcription, so sequencing captured expressed TCRB transcripts. The protocol was immunoSEQ multiplex PCR, while the TCRdb copy is restricted to in-frame clones and leaves out a portion. Of about 300,000 clones in the sample, approximately 12% were seen once. Every participating donor gave one draw, a heparinised blood sample averaging roughly 100 mL. Sorting gave populations that all exceeded 95% purity. The rearrangement joins TRBV20-1 to TRBJ1-1. This sequence was found in a woman aged 18 to 35 with type 1 diabetes. Sequences were obtained from naive CD4+ T cells from blood. The CDR3 spells CSARGEMNTEM.